Listed here are 9 T cell receptor beta chains from one sample, sequenced in a study of T cell clonality in common variable immunodeficiency. TCRdb's table, derived via immunoSEQ multiplex PCR, lists solely in-frame clones and lacks some. Singletons are absent from the sample, which has approximately 30,000 clones. The sequenced sample was peripheral blood mononuclear cells. These receptors were taken from a person aged 18-70 years in good health.

There are many counts of this clone. The CDR3 goes on 3 residues after the read ends, and that part is filled in from the germline J gene. The chain is built from TRBV2 and TRBJ1-2; D might be TRBD1 (6 bases). Germline-derived CDR1 and CDR2 are SNHLY and FYNNEI. The CDR3 sequence is 14 residues long. V lost 10 bases and J 0 bases, leaving 15 bases between the germline ends. The part of the CDR3 DNA that was read is TGTGCCAAAACACGGGACACTCCTAACTATGGC. Residues: CAKTRDTPNYG. The entire CDR3 sequence reads CAKTRDTPNYGYTF.

The sample holds many counts of this clone. Read coverage stops 3 residues before the CDR3 terminus; the germline J gene supplies the remainder. This rearrangement joins TRBV30 to TRBJ1-1; no reliable D call. CDR1 is GTSNPN and CDR2 is SVGIG in the germline V gene (reference sequence). V lost 1 base to trimming and J lost 7 bases, with 7 bases between them. This CDR3 contains 11 residues. The chain's CDR3 is CAWSGYGEAFF. Incomplete CDR3 DNA: TGTGCCTGGAGTGGGTACGGTGAA.

This clone was counted many times. The read falls 3 residues short of the CDR3 end, and the missing part is taken from the germline J gene. The V and J genes are TRBV20-1 and TRBJ2-1; D remains ambiguous. Trimming removed 6 bases at V and 2 bases at J, with 11 bases between. The germline V gene has CDR1 DFQATT and CDR2 SNEGSKA (reference sequence). The CDR3 contains 13 residues. CDR3 sequence reads: CSAERRAYNEQFF. The part of the CDR3 DNA that was read is TGCAGTGCAGAGCGTCGGGCCTACAATGAG.

This clone was picked up many times. The read ends 3 residues before the CDR3 terminus; that terminus is restored from the germline J gene. J is TRBJ1-1 and V is TRBV20-1; perhaps TRBD1 as D (6 bases). Germline CDR1 reads DFQATT; CDR2 reads SNEGSKA (reference sequence). This CDR3 comprises 12 residues. CDR3 bases read: TGCAGTGCGGCGGGACAAACCAGAGAA. Encoded protein: CSAAGQTRE. The CDR3 in its entirety is CSAAGQTREAFF.

This clone has at least ten counts. The read is 3 residues too short to cover the CDR3 end, so that end is filled in from the germline J gene. This sequence joins TRBV19 and TRBJ1-5; the match to TRBD1 covers 7 bases. Germline V gives CDR1 LNHDA, CDR2 SQIVND (reference sequence). The V gene end was trimmed by 5 bases and the J gene end by 0 bases; junction bases not matched to a gene: 10. The CDR3 covers 17 residues. CDR3 DNA, as far as it was read: TGTGCCAGTAGTTATCACCGACAGGGCTATAGCAATCAGCCC. Amino acids: CASSYHRQGYSNQP. In full, the CDR3 reads CASSYHRQGYSNQPQHF.

This clone was seen many times. The observed sequence ends 3 residues before the CDR3 terminus, with the missing tail filled in from the germline J gene. The rearrangement links TRBV5-1 to TRBJ2-1; 7 bases agree with TRBD2. There are 15 residues in the CDR3. With V trimmed by 4 bases and J by 8 bases, 12 bases remained unmatched. The germline V gene encodes CDR1 SGHRS and CDR2 YFSETQ. The CDR3 sequence: CASSRGLRGGHEQFF. CDR3 bases read: TGCGCCAGCAGCCGGGGACTAAGGGGAGGCCATGAG.

This clone was seen repeatedly, ten times or more. The read ends 3 residues before the CDR3 terminus; that terminus is restored from the germline J gene. The chain has TRBV7-8 and TRBJ2-1; 8 nucleotides match TRBD2. CDR3 length: 17 amino acids. V gave up 3 bases and J gave up 7 bases; unmatched junction bases: 14. Germline CDR1 SGHVS, CDR2 FQNEAQ. CDR3 sequence: CASSLVGGSGNTNEQFF. The DNA read from the CDR3 is TGTGCCAGCAGCTTGGTCGGGGGTAGCGGGAATACGAATGAG.

This clone was counted a few times. Coverage ceases 3 residues before the CDR3 finishes, and the germline J gene fills in the end. The V gene is TRBV19, the J gene TRBJ2-1, with 11 bases aligning to TRBD2. V trimming: 4 bases; J trimming: 0 bases; junction bases outside the gene matches: 5. The CDR3 sequence is 17 residues long. CDR1 LNHDA and CDR2 SQIVND come from the germline V gene (reference sequence). The CDR3 bases that were read are TGTGCCAGTAGTAAGACTAGCGGGGCCTCCTCCTACAATGAG. The encoded protein is CASSKTSGASSYNE. The whole CDR3 reads CASSKTSGASSYNEQFF.

The table lists this clone with many counts. The read falls 3 residues short of the CDR3 end, and the missing part is taken from the germline J gene. The rearrangement joins TRBV18 to TRBJ2-1, with TRBD2 matching over 12 bases. CDR3 length: 16 amino acids. Trimming removed 6 bases from V and 4 bases from J; junction bases left unmatched: 7. Germline assignment: CDR1 KGHSH and CDR2 LQKENI. This CDR3 reads CASSQRLAGAYNEQFF. CDR3 DNA (partial): TGTGCCAGCTCGCAAAGACTAGCGGGGGCTTACAATGAG.